This T cell receptor beta chain stems from a study of coeliac disease. As for the study in general: Disease groups: newly diagnosed active, refractory type I, gluten-free-diet controlled.

General study results and limits: Few TRB amino acid sequences were shared between samples; most were unique.

This clone was seen more than once but under ten times. The antigen remains undetermined. Sequencing used one aliquot of around 540,000 cells per fraction. The data were produced by immunoSEQ multiplex PCR, yet TCRdb's version contains in-frame clones alone and is incomplete. Seen here are 3,500 to 5,500 clones, 45% to 65% observed once, and the top ten hold around a sixth. CDR1 and CDR2 (germline): KGHSH, LQKENI. V lost 4 bases and J 13 bases, leaving 14 bases between the germline ends. This CDR3 has 12 residues. The chain links TRBV18 to TRBJ2-1, with a possible D match to TRBD2 (5 bases). The sequenced sample consisted of intraepithelial lymphocytes from the gut. The clonotype comes from a human donor with active celiac disease. The CDR3 loop is CASSLHYTGQFF. The CDR3 DNA reads as TGTGCCAGCTCACTACACTACACGGGACAGTTCTTC.